This T cell receptor beta chain was obtained from a study of circulating CD8 cells and anti-PD-1 response in melanoma (dated by TCRdb to the early 2020s). Regarding the research as a whole: Patients received nivolumab intravenously at 3 mg/kg every 2 weeks. On on-treatment samples, PD-1 was detected using a biotinylated anti-human IgG4 antibody. The melanoma cohort had some 13 patients, seven of whom got anti-PD-1 as first-line therapy, while the other six had previously had targeted therapy or immunotherapy. Patients with complete or partial responses were counted as responders, while patients with stable or progressive disease (RECIST v1.1) were counted as non-responders. The TCR repertoire analysis covered around 11 melanoma patients: 7 non-responders and 4 responders.

Sequencing instrument: NextSeq 500. TCR libraries were prepared from around 15 ng of total RNA with the QIAseq Immune Repertoire RNA Library Kit, Human TCR Panel. TCR libraries were sequenced on an Illumina NextSeq with a Mid Output V2 kit, using asymmetric 261x41 paired-end reads. Every TCR library was diluted down to 3.5 to 5 nM, then pooled, denatured and loaded at 0.85 to 1 pM. The study's processing was this. TCR FASTQ files were processed in the QIAGEN GeneGlobe Data Analysis Center, with downstream analysis in R 3.5.2. Clonality was calculated as one minus Shannon entropy normalized by the log of the number of unique productive sequences. For each subset, Fisher exact tests at 5% FDR were used to find TRA or TRB clonotypes whose abundance differed between baseline and M1. Clonotypes with differential abundance were put into four groups: emerging, expanding, contracting or non-expanding/contracting. Morisita's overlap index was used to measure repertoire overlap between patients. TCRdb reworked the public reads: Q25 trimming with fastp, MiXCR clone assembly, productive beta chains retained. Each CDR3 protein gets just one entry, which takes the most common genes and DNA from the rows behind it. These V and J calls rely on TCRdb rather than the paper's analysis. The table for this sample lists over 150 distinct CDR3 sequences; approximately 19% of them were counted only once. The ten largest clones capture 70% to 80% of the sample.

By share, this clonotype ranks as large (0.1 to 1%). Which antigen it targets is not known. Within one base of it there is no much larger clone, and no base qualities were kept. A BD FACSAria II cell sorter was used to sort four subsets, defined by PD-1 and/or TIGIT, from live CD3+CD8+TCRalphabeta+ cells. Circulating CD8 T cells were sorted into four subsets by PD-1 and TIGIT expression to characterize their relevance to anti-PD-1 therapy response. For every sorted CD8 T-cell subset, sequencing covered both the TCR alpha and the TCR beta chains. Peripheral blood was collected before the first anti-PD-1 injection, after two injections and after four injections. PBMCs were isolated immediately by Ficoll gradient centrifugation. Until use, PBMCs were kept cryopreserved in liquid nitrogen in RPMI containing roughly 22% FCS and about 9.2% DMSO. Thawed PBMCs were stained with a viability dye and antibodies against CD3, CD8alpha, TCRalphabeta, PD-1 and TIGIT. The RNeasy Kit was used to extract total RNA, and all samples came in with a RIN above 7.

Overall study results and their limits: Repertoires were mostly private between subsets, with fewer than 8% of TRB clonotypes shared at M1, and the greatest sharing occurred between DPOS and TIGIT. Because material was limited, experiments were generally done without replicates. Diversity was greatest in the DNEG repertoire, PD-1 and DPOS had similar and higher clonality, and TIGIT repertoires had the lowest diversity. The cohort mixed treatment-naive and previously treated patients, which the authors noted could influence results. Only baseline and M1 samples, drawn from a small cohort with few responders, went into the published TCR repertoire comparisons. Because tumor material could not be accessed, tumor reactivity was instead assessed with peptide assays on expanded sorted subsets.

Source: CD8+ T cells from PBMCs, taken at baseline or after one month of anti-PD-1 therapy (not recorded which). The TCR was taken from a human donor with melanoma.

The CDR3 reads CASSYGGQRAEAFF. The sequenced DNA: TGTGCCAGCAGTTATGGGGGACAGAGGGCTGAAGCTTTCTTT. The chain is made from TRBV6-5 and TRBJ1-1; 7 middle bases align to TRBD1. There are 14 amino acids in the CDR3, from cysteine to phenylalanine inclusive. Kept here is only the CDR3 DNA, which spans 42 bases and is read in frame from base 1. Trimmed from V: 3 bases; trimmed from J: 6 bases; junction bases lacking a gene match: 7. CDR1 and CDR2 (MNHEY, SVGAGI) derive from the germline V gene.